Following are 10 T cell receptor beta chains from one sample sequenced in a study of shared clonotypes between healthy human individuals (dated by TCRdb to the early 2020s). Library preparation employed the immunoSEQ multiplex PCR assay. This immuneACCESS table, as held by TCRdb, lists in-frame sequences with V and J called but not all clones. Of the missing ones, under half trace to an unresolved V gene in checked studies; the others have no known cause. In this sample the table shows roughly 1.5 million clones, 98% of which occur a single time. Approximately 0.44% of the sample is taken by the ten largest. Input material: naive CD4+ T cells sorted from blood. The meaning of the sample's cell subset or site label: CD45RA+ positively selected. Source of these receptors: a young man in good health.

On this clone itself: Different DNA sequences within this sample yield the same CDR3. The chain recombines TRBV5-4 with TRBJ2-7; 9 bases match TRBD2. With V trimmed by 0 bases and J by 1 base, 5 bases remained unmatched. Germline loops: CDR1 SGHNT, CDR2 YYREEE (reference sequence). The CDR3 covers 16 residues. In DNA form, the CDR3 reads TGTGCCAGCAGCTTGGGAGGACTAGCGCGTTCCTACGAGCAGTACTTC. Its protein is CASSLGGLARSYEQYF.

This rearrangement joins TRBV18 to TRBJ1-4; D ambiguous. The CDR3 covers 15 residues. CDR1 and CDR2 (germline): KGHSH, LQKENI. V was pared by 0 bases and J by 10 bases, with 15 bases between. The CDR3 DNA reads as TGTGCCAGCTCACCACCGGCGACCGGGGAAACAAAACTGTTTTTT. Translated: CASSPPATGETKLFF.

As regards this clone: Other DNA sequences within the sample encode an identical CDR3. The gene calls are TRBV18 and TRBJ1-1; TRBD1 agrees at 8 bases. The CDR3 is 14 amino acids. V shed 3 bases, J shed 1 base, and the junction held 1 base outside the gene matches. Germline loops: CDR1 KGHSH, CDR2 LQKENI. The CDR3 coding sequence is TGTGCCAGCTCACCCGGACAGGGGAACACTGAAGCTTTCTTT. Its protein is CASSPGQGNTEAFF.

The CDR3 DNA is TGTGCCAGCAGCTCCTCCGGACTAGCGGATGAGCAGTTCTTC. This translates into CASSSSGLADEQFF. The rearrangement links TRBV5-6 to TRBJ2-1, with 10 bases identical to TRBD2. The J segment lost 8 bases and the V segment lost 3 bases, leaving 5 bases of the junction unmatched. The CDR3 has 14 residues. In germline, CDR1 is SGHDT, CDR2 YYEEEE.

The chain carries TRBV7-6 and TRBJ2-7; 12 bases match TRBD2. Germline CDR1 SGHVS, CDR2 FNYEAQ. The CDR3 is 15 amino acids. J was trimmed by 2 bases and V by 5 bases; bases with no gene match: 4. The CDR3 nucleotides are TGTGCCAGCAGCGGGGGACTAGCGGGTACCTACGAGCAGTACTTC. Amino acids: CASSGGLAGTYEQYF.

The rearrangement joins TRBV5-4 to TRBJ2-3, with D perhaps matching TRBD2 (6 bases). Germline V gene lookup returns CDR1 SGHNT and CDR2 YYREEE (reference sequence). V was shortened by 4 bases and J by 5 bases, with 14 bases between the two germline ends. The CDR3 is 14 residues long. CDR3 sequence: CASSVGGGGDTQYF. CDR3 bases: TGTGCCAGCAGCGTTGGTGGGGGAGGAGATACGCAGTATTTT.

This chain uses TRBV20-1 with TRBJ1-5; D is uncertain. Trimming shortened V by 8 bases and J by 4 bases, and 6 bases separated the two germline ends. CDR3 length equals 10 residues. Germline V gene data show CDR1 as DFQATT and CDR2 as SNEGSKA (reference sequence). The CDR3 loop reads CSQGNQPQHF. CDR3 sequence (DNA): TGCAGTCAAGGAAATCAGCCCCAGCATTTT.

This chain uses TRBV28 with TRBJ2-7; the match to TRBD1 covers 9 bases. V lost 4 bases to trimming and J lost 5 bases; unmatched junction nucleotides: 15. CDR1 is MDHEN and CDR2 is SYDVKM in the germline V gene. This CDR3 has 17 residues. This CDR3 is CASSSPYTGQGRHEQYF. Here the CDR3 DNA reads TGTGCCAGCAGTTCCCCCTACACAGGACAGGGGAGGCACGAGCAGTACTTC.

The chain combines TRBV9 with TRBJ1-3; D is undetermined. This CDR3 is 14 amino acids long. Trimming left V 0 bases short and J 2 bases short, with 6 bases between. Germline V lookup: CDR1 SGDLS, CDR2 YYNGEE. Here the CDR3 DNA reads TGTGCCAGCAGCGTAGCTCCTCCTGGAAACACCATATATTTT. As protein: CASSVAPPGNTIYF.

The J gene is TRBJ2-3, the V gene TRBV6-6, with 7 bases aligning to TRBD2. CDR1 is MNHNY and CDR2 is SVGAGI in the germline V gene (reference sequence). This CDR3 has 12 amino acids. The J segment lost 6 bases and the V segment lost 5 bases, leaving 2 bases of the junction unmatched. The CDR3 here is CASSPGGDTQYF. CDR3 coding DNA: TGTGCCAGCAGTCCCGGGGGGGATACGCAGTATTTT.